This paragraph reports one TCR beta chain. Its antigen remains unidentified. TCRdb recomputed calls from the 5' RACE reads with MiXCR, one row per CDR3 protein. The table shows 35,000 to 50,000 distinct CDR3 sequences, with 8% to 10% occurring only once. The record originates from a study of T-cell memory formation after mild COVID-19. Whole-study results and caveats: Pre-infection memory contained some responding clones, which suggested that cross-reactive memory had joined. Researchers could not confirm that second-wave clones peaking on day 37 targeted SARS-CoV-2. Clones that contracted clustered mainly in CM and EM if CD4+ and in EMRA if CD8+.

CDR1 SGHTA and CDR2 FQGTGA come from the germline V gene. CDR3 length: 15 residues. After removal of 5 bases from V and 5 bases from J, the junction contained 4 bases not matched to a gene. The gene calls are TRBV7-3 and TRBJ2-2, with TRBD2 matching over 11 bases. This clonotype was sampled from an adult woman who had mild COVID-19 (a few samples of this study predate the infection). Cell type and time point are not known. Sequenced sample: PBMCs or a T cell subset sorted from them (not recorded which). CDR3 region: CASSLSGGATGELFF. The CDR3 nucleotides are TGTGCCAGCAGCCTTAGCGGGGGGGCTACCGGGGAGCTGTTTTTT.